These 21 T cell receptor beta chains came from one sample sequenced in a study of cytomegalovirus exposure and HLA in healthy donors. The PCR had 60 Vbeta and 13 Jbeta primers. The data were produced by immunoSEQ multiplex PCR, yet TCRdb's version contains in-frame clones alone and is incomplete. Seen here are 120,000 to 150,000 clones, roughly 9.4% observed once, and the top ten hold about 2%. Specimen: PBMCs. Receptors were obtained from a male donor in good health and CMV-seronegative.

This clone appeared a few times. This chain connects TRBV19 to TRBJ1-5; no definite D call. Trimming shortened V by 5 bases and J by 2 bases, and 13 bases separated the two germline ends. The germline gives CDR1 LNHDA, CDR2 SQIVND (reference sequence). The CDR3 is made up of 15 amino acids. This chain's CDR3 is CASSGSGSGNQPQHF. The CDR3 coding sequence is TGTGCCAGTAGTGGATCAGGTTCTGGCAATCAGCCCCAGCATTTT.

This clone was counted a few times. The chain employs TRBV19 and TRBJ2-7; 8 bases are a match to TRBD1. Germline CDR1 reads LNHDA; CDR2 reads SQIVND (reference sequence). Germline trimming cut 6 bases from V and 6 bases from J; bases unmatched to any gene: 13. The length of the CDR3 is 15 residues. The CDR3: CASSRLGTGPTEQYF. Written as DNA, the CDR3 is TGTGCCAGTAGCCGGCTTGGGACAGGCCCCACCGAGCAGTACTTC. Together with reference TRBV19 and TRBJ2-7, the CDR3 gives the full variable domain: DGGITQSPKYLFRKEGQNVTLSCEQNLNHDAMYWYRQDPGQGLRLIYYSQIVNDFQKGDIAEGYSVSREKKESFPLTVTSAQKNPTAFYLCASSRLGTGPTEQYFGPGTRLTVT.

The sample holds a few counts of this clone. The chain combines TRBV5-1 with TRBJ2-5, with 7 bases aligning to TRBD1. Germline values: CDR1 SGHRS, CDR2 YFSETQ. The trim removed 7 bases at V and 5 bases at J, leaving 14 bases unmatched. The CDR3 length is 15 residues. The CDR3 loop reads CASRLDRAPGETQYF. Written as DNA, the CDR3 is TGCGCCAGCCGCCTCGACAGGGCGCCCGGGGAGACCCAGTACTTC.

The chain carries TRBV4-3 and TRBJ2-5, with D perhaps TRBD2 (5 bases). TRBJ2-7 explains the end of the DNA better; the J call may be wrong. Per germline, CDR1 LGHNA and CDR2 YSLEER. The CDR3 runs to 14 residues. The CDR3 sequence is CASSQARGTYEQYF. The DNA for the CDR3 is TGCGCCAGCAGCCAAGCACGGGGAACCTACGAGCAGTACTTC.

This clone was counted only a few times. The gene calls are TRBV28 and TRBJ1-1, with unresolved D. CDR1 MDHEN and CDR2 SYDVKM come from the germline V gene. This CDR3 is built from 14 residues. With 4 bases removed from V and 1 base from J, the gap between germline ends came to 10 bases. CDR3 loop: CASSSPTSNTEAFF. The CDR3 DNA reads TGTGCCAGCAGTTCCCCTACCTCGAACACTGAAGCTTTCTTT.

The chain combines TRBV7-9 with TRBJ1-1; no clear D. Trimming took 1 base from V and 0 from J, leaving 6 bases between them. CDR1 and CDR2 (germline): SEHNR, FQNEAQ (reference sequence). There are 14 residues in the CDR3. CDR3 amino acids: CASSLVAVNTEAFF. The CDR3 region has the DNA TGTGCCAGCAGCTTAGTGGCAGTGAACACTGAAGCTTTCTTT.

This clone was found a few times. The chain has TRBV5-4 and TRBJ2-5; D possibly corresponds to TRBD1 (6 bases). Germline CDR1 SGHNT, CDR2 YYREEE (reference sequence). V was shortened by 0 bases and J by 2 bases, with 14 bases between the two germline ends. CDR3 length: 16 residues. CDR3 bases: TGTGCCAGCAGCTTGGGGGGGCTAGAGGGGCAAGAGACCCAGTACTTC. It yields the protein CASSLGGLEGQETQYF.

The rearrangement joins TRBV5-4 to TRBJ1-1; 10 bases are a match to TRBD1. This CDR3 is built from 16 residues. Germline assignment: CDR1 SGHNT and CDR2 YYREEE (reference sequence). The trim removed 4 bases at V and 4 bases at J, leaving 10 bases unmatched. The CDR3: CASSPRQGAWATEAFF. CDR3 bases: TGTGCCAGCAGCCCCCGACAGGGGGCATGGGCCACTGAAGCTTTCTTT.

The CDR3 loop is CASSPSGVLGYTF. In nucleotides, the CDR3 is TGTGCCAGTAGTCCCTCAGGGGTCCTGGGCTACACCTTC. The rearrangement links TRBV19 to TRBJ1-2, with a tentative D call TRBD1 (6 bases). CDR1 LNHDA and CDR2 SQIVND come from the germline V gene (reference sequence). Deletions cut 5 bases from V and 8 bases from J, with 15 bases between. This CDR3 comprises 13 residues.

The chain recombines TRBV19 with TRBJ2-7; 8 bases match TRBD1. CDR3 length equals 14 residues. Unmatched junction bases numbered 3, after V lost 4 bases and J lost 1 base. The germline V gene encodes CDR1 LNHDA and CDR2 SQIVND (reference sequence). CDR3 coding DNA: TGTGCCAGTAGTAACCGGGACAGGTCCTACGAGCAGTACTTC. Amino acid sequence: CASSNRDRSYEQYF.

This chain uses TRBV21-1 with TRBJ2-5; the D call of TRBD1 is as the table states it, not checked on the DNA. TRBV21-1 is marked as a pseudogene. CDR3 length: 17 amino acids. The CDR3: CASSKGQEGAAQETQYF. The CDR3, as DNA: TGTGCCAGCAGCAAAGGGCAAGAGGGGGCGGCTCAAGAGACCCAGTACTTC.

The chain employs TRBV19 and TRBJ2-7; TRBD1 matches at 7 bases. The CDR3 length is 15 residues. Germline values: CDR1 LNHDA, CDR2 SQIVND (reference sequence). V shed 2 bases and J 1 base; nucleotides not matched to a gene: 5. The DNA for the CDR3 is TGTGCCAGTAGTATAAGTGGACAGGCTTCCTACGAGCAGTACTTC. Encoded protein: CASSISGQASYEQYF.

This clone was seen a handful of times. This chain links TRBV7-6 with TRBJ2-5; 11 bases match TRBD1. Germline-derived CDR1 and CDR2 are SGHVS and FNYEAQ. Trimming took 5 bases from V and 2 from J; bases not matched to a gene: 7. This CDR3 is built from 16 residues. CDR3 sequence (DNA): TGTGCCAGCAGCGCTCGGGACAGGGGGGGTCAAGAGACCCAGTACTTC. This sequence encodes CASSARDRGGQETQYF.

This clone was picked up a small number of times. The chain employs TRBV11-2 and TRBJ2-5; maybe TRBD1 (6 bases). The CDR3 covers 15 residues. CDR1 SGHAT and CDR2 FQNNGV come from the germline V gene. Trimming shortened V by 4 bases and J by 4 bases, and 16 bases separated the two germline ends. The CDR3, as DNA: TGTGCCAGCAGCTCGATACAGGGAGTTGGAGAGACCCAGTACTTC. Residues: CASSSIQGVGETQYF. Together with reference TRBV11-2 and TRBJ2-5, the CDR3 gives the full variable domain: EAGVAQSPRYKIIEKRQSVAFWCNPISGHATLYWYQQILGQGPKLLIQFQNNGVVDDSQLPKDRFSAERLKGVDSTLKIQPAKLEDSAVYLCASSSIQGVGETQYFGPGTRLLVL.

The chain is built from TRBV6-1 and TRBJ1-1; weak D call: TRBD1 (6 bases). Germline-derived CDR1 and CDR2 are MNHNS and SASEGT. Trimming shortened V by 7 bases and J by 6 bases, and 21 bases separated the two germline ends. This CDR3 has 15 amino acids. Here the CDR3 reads CASILAGAGASEAFF. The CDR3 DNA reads TGTGCCAGCATTCTCGCCGGGGCAGGGGCCTCTGAAGCTTTCTTT.

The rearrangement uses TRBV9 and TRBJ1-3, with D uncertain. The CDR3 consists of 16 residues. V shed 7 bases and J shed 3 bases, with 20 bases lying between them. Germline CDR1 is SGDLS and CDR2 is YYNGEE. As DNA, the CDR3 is TGTGCCAGCGGAACGGCAGAGCGGTTAGTTGGAAACACCATATATTTT. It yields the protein CASGTAERLVGNTIYF.

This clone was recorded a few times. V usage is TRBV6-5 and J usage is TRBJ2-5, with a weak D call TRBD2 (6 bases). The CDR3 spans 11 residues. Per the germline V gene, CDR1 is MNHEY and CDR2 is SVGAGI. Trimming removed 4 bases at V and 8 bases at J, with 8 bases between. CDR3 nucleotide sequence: TGTGCCAGCAGTTCACTAGCAACCCAGTACTTC. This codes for CASSSLATQYF.

The CDR3 sequence is CASSFREGWGGIEQYF. In DNA form, the CDR3 reads TGTGCCAGCAGCTTCCGGGAAGGGTGGGGGGGTATCGAGCAGTACTTC. The chain recombines TRBV5-6 with TRBJ2-7; TRBD2 matches 7 bases. The CDR3 consists of 16 residues. CDR1 is SGHDT and CDR2 is YYEEEE in the germline V gene. The V segment lost 2 bases and the J segment 6 bases; nucleotides outside the gene matches: 14.

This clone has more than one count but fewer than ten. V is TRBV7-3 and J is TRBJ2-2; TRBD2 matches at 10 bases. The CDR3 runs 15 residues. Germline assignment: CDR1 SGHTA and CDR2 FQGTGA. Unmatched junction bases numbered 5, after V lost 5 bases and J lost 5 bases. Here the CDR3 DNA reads TGTGCCAGCAGCCCACTAGCGGGACATACCGGGGAGCTGTTTTTT. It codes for CASSPLAGHTGELFF.

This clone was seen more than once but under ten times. CDR3 amino acids: CASSPVAGDFYEQYF. In nucleotides, the CDR3 is TGCGCCAGCAGTCCCGTAGCGGGAGATTTCTACGAGCAGTACTTC. The chain carries TRBV5-1 and TRBJ2-7, with TRBD2 matching over 9 bases. Germline trimming cut 5 bases from V and 3 bases from J; bases unmatched to any gene: 9. The V gene's germline CDR1 is SGHRS and CDR2 YFSETQ. The CDR3 consists of 15 residues.

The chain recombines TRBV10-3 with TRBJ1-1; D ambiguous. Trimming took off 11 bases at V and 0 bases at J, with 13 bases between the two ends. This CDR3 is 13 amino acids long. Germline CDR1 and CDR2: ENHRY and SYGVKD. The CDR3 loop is CALGRGMNTEAFF. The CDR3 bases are TGTGCCCTGGGTCGGGGTATGAACACTGAAGCTTTCTTT.